These 22 T cell receptor beta chains came from one sample sequenced in a study of radiotherapy plus CTLA-4 blockade in lung cancer. Clones were sequenced by immunoSEQ multiplex PCR, and TCRdb holds only the in-frame ones, with some missing. In the table there are about 95,000 clones, roughly 80% of which are singletons. This specimen was peripheral blood, taken from a patient treated with radiotherapy plus ipilimumab. The source is a human donor with non-small cell lung cancer who had a partial response to radiotherapy plus ipilimumab.

V is TRBV30 and J is TRBJ1-1, with D perhaps matching TRBD1 (5 bases). The CDR3 contains 12 residues. Germline loops: CDR1 GTSNPN, CDR2 SVGIG (reference sequence). V was shortened by 2 bases and J by 8 bases, with 12 bases between the two germline ends. The CDR3: CAWSNGGLEAFF. In DNA, the CDR3 is TGTGCCTGGAGTAACGGGGGACTGGAAGCTTTCTTT.

This clone was picked up a small number of times. The chain joins TRBV5-1 to TRBJ1-3, with D perhaps TRBD1 (5 bases). This CDR3 region has 14 residues. CDR1 SGHRS and CDR2 YFSETQ come from the germline V gene. The germline V and J ends were trimmed by 0 bases and 1 base, with 5 bases remaining between them. In DNA form, the CDR3 reads TGCGCCAGCAGCTTGGAGGGGTCTGGAAACACCATATATTTT. As protein: CASSLEGSGNTIYF. Full variable domain (missing parts from reference TRBV5-1 and TRBJ1-3): KAGVTQTPRYLIKTRGQQVTLSCSPISGHRSVSWYQQTPGQGLQFLFEYFSETQRNKGNFPGRFSGRQFSNSRSEMNVSTLELGDSALYLCASSLEGSGNTIYFGEGSWLTVV.

This clone showed up just a few times. This chain uses TRBV14 with TRBJ2-1; a weak D match, TRBD2 (6 bases). Germline loops: CDR1 SGHDN, CDR2 FVKESK. The CDR3 loop spans 14 amino acids. Deletions cut 8 bases from V and 9 bases from J, with 20 bases between. DNA of the CDR3: TGTGCCAGCCGAAGGTCGGGAGACTCCGGTGAGCAGTTCTTC. Translating it yields CASRRSGDSGEQFF.

Points on this clone: Other nucleotide sequences in the sample specify the same CDR3. This sequence joins TRBV5-1 and TRBJ1-5; D ambiguous. CDR3 size: 13 residues. The V end was cut by 0 bases, the J end by 6 bases, with 7 bases between. The germline V gene has CDR1 SGHRS and CDR2 YFSETQ. Here the CDR3 DNA reads TGCGCCAGCAGCTTGGAGGAGGGTCAGCCCCAGCATTTT. Amino acids: CASSLEEGQPQHF.

The chain links TRBV27 to TRBJ1-5; 11 bases line up with TRBD1. Per germline, CDR1 MNHEY and CDR2 SMNVEV (reference sequence). CDR3 length: 14 amino acids. J lost 8 bases, V lost 3 bases, and 3 bases had no gene match. The CDR3 DNA reads TGTGCCAGCAGTTTGTTGGGACAGGGGGAGCCCCAGCATTTT. It is translated as CASSLLGQGEPQHF.

This chain joins TRBV6-1 and TRBJ2-7; tentatively, D is TRBD1 (5 bases). The ends were cut back, 2 bases at V and 4 bases at J, with 6 bases in the middle. The germline V gene has CDR1 MNHNS and CDR2 SASEGT. This CDR3 is built from 12 residues. The CDR3 reads CASSERGYEQYF. The CDR3 nucleotides read TGTGCCAGCAGTGAAAGGGGATACGAGCAGTACTTC.

V is TRBV28 and J is TRBJ2-7; 7 nucleotides match TRBD1. J lost 6 bases, V lost 1 base, and 6 bases had no gene match. Germline V lookup: CDR1 MDHEN, CDR2 SYDVKM. The CDR3 spans 14 residues. CDR3 nucleotides: TGTGCCAGCAGTTTATCCCTAAGGGACAGCGAGCAGTACTTC. Amino acid sequence: CASSLSLRDSEQYF.

The chain has TRBV4-2 and TRBJ2-7, with 8 positions matching TRBD2. The CDR3 totals 16 residues. CDR1 and CDR2 (germline): LGHNA, YNFKEQ. V trimming: 1 base; J trimming: 2 bases; junction bases outside the gene matches: 7. The CDR3 sequence: CASSQAEGGGTYEQYF. The CDR3 nucleotides read TGTGCCAGCAGCCAAGCTGAGGGCGGGGGGACCTACGAGCAGTACTTC.

This clone appeared a single time. The V and J genes are TRBV6-4 and TRBJ1-3, with D possibly being TRBD1 (5 bases). The length of the CDR3 is 14 residues. The germline CDR1 and CDR2 sequences are MRHNA and SNTAGT. The ends were cut back, 10 bases at V and 4 bases at J, with 17 bases in the middle. CDR3 amino acids: CATQQRQRGNTIYF. Written as DNA, the CDR3 is TGTGCCACCCAACAACGACAGCGAGGAAACACCATATATTTT.

The V gene is TRBV7-3, the J gene TRBJ1-1; D uncertain. Trimming removed 2 bases from V and 0 bases from J, with 4 bases in between. The CDR3 is 13 amino acids. The germline gives CDR1 SGHTA, CDR2 FQGTGA. The CDR3 DNA sequence: TGTGCCAGCAGCTTACAGTTGAACACTGAAGCTTTCTTT. Protein: CASSLQLNTEAFF.

The chain employs TRBV5-5 and TRBJ2-5; 7 nucleotides match TRBD1. The CDR3 extends over 14 amino acids. V lost 4 bases and J lost 4; bases outside the gene matches: 7. Per the germline V gene, CDR1 is SGHKS and CDR2 is YYEKEE (reference sequence). CDR3 sequence (DNA): TGTGCCAGCAGCCCCCGAGGGGGCCGAGAGACCCAGTACTTC. This translates into CASSPRGGRETQYF.

V and J are TRBV11-2 and TRBJ1-2; D unresolved. The CDR3 extends over 12 amino acids. With 4 bases removed from V and 4 bases from J, the gap between germline ends came to 7 bases. CDR1 is SGHAT and CDR2 is FQNNGV in the germline V gene. CDR3 nucleotide sequence: TGTGCCAGCAGCTCCGAGGGCTATGGCTACACCTTC. It translates to CASSSEGYGYTF.

The sample holds one count of this clone. The V gene is TRBV7-2, the J gene TRBJ2-5; D ambiguous. The V end was cut by 0 bases, the J end by 1 base, with 18 bases between. The CDR3 totals 18 residues. Germline CDR1 is SGHTA and CDR2 is FQGNSA. The CDR3 reads CASSLAPTYSTRQETQYF. The CDR3 DNA reads TGTGCCAGCAGCTTAGCCCCGACCTACAGTACCCGCCAAGAGACCCAGTACTTC.

The V gene is TRBV19, the J gene TRBJ2-5; 8 positions agree with TRBD2. CDR3 length equals 18 residues. V was pared by 7 bases and J by 3 bases, with 19 bases of the junction left unmatched. Germline-derived CDR1 and CDR2 are LNHDA and SQIVND (reference sequence). The CDR3 loop reads CASTRTGFGSGMKETQYF. In DNA, the CDR3 is TGTGCCAGTACCAGGACGGGATTTGGTAGCGGGATGAAAGAGACCCAGTACTTC.

The chain combines TRBV11-3 with TRBJ2-7; D might be TRBD2 (7 bases). This CDR3 has 15 residues. V gave up 4 bases and J gave up 6 bases, with 19 bases separating them. CDR1 is SGHNT and CDR2 is YENEEA in the germline V gene. DNA for the CDR3: TGTGCCAGCAGCTCGTTGGCGGGGGCGGCCTCCGAGCAGTACTTC. Protein product: CASSSLAGAASEQYF. The variable domain in full, with the rest retrieved from reference TRBV11-3 and TRBJ2-7, is EAGVVQSPRYKIIEKKQPVAFWCNPISGHNTLYWYLQNLGQGPELLIRYENEEAVDDSQLPKDRFSAERLKGVDSTLKIQPAELGDSAVYLCASSSLAGAASEQYFGPGTRLTVT.

This chain's CDR3 is CASSIVWGTGHEQYF. The CDR3, as DNA: TGTGCCAGTAGTATCGTTTGGGGGACAGGGCACGAGCAGTACTTC. The V call is TRBV19, the J call TRBJ2-7; 9 positions agree with TRBD1. J gave up 5 bases and V 3 bases, and 8 bases lay outside the gene matches. Germline lookup yields CDR1 LNHDA and CDR2 SQIVND (reference sequence). This CDR3 comprises 15 residues.

The CDR3 sequence: CASSLVSGRPYNEQFF. DNA for the CDR3: TGTGCCAGCAGTTTAGTTAGCGGGAGACCCTACAATGAGCAGTTCTTC. The genes are TRBV27 and TRBJ2-1; 9 bases match TRBD2. Germline CDR1 and CDR2: MNHEY and SMNVEV (reference sequence). CDR3 length: 16 amino acids. After removal of 2 bases from V and 2 bases from J, the junction contained 4 bases not matched to a gene.

The gene calls are TRBV6-1 and TRBJ1-3, with D perhaps matching TRBD1 (6 bases). Germline-derived CDR1 and CDR2 are MNHNS and SASEGT. The germline V and J ends were trimmed by 7 bases and 4 bases, with 17 bases remaining between them. This CDR3 is built from 15 residues. CDR3 nucleotide sequence: TGTGCCAGCACCGAGGGGGTGACTCGCGGAAACACCATATATTTT. It is translated as CASTEGVTRGNTIYF.

V usage is TRBV27 and J usage is TRBJ2-3, with 10 nucleotides matching TRBD2. J lost 2 bases, V lost 2 bases, and 10 bases had no gene match. The CDR3 consists of 18 residues. Germline values: CDR1 MNHEY, CDR2 SMNVEV (reference sequence). This chain's CDR3 is CASSLRLAGAVPTDTQYF. The CDR3 region has the DNA TGTGCCAGCAGTTTAAGGCTAGCGGGAGCGGTACCCACAGATACGCAGTATTTT.

This chain uses TRBV6-5 with TRBJ1-5, with D maybe TRBD1 (6 bases). Germline V gene lookup returns CDR1 MNHEY and CDR2 SVGAGI. V lost 6 bases, J lost 0 bases, and 12 bases lay in between. This CDR3 contains 15 residues. CDR3 bases: TGTGCCAGCAGACACGACAGGTATAGCAATCAGCCCCAGCATTTT. Its protein is CASRHDRYSNQPQHF.

The V gene is TRBV5-1, the J gene TRBJ1-4; TRBD1 might be the D (6 bases). The CDR3 totals 17 residues. With 0 bases removed from V and 6 bases from J, the gap between germline ends came to 18 bases. The germline gives CDR1 SGHRS, CDR2 YFSETQ. The CDR3 nucleotides are TGCGCCAGCAGCTTGGCGATACGGGGGGCCGGGGATGAAAAACTGTTTTTT. Its protein product is CASSLAIRGAGDEKLFF.

The genes are TRBV9 and TRBJ2-1, with TRBD2 matching 12 bases. This CDR3 is 16 amino acids long. With V trimmed by 3 bases and J by 8 bases, 9 bases remained unmatched. Per the germline V gene, CDR1 is SGDLS and CDR2 is YYNGEE. The CDR3 here is CASSAGTSGRLDEQFF. DNA for the CDR3: TGTGCCAGCAGCGCGGGGACTAGCGGGCGTCTCGATGAGCAGTTCTTC.